The clone carrying this T cell receptor beta chain was counted a few times. Original handling: Nucleated cell counts were estimated from reference gene primer amplification. Method: immunoSEQ multiplex PCR; TCRdb's copy keeps in-frame clones and lacks some. V and J calls and clone size are as listed in that table; D and trimming were resolved from the DNA. The profile shows about 270,000 clones, more than 75% of them singletons. The data were obtained in a study of blood T cell repertoires in COVID-19. Study details: Material from acute and convalescent COVID-19 was sourced from the United States, Italy and Spain. T cells, B-cell-depleted T cells, or PBMCs supplied cDNA or gDNA.

Trimming removed 0 bases from V and 5 bases from J, with 5 bases in between. Looked up from germline, CDR1 is MNHEY and CDR2 is SMNVEV (reference sequence). This CDR3 is 14 amino acids long. This clonotype was sampled from a man in his forties or fifties with active or convalescent COVID-19. The chain combines TRBV27 with TRBJ2-6; D gene ambiguous. Sequenced: peripheral blood. CDR3 nucleotides: TGTGCCAGCAGTTTATCGACAAGGGCCAACGTCCTGACTTTC. Protein product: CASSLSTRANVLTF.